This TCR beta chain was retrieved from a study of monozygotic twins with inflammatory bowel disease. Study-level points and caveats: Cells of different T cell subtypes could not be told apart. IBD patients showed reduced TCRbeta diversity (inverse Simpson) versus healthy co-twins.

Without any T cell sorting, total RNA was isolated from whole blood. The CDR3 covers 13 residues. Germline lookup yields CDR1 DFQATT and CDR2 SNEGSKA (reference sequence). On this clonotype: What it binds is unknown.

With approximately 16 and 10 cycles respectively, two nested PCRs were carried out on TCRalpha and TCRbeta cDNA. Reanalyzing the 5' RACE reads, TCRdb keeps one entry per CDR3 protein, without DNA. The ten top clones account for approximately 3%, within a sample of 150,000 to 200,000 distinct CDR3 sequences. Sequencing was performed on blood. This sequence originates from a human donor with ulcerative colitis or Crohn's disease, or a healthy co-twin of an affected twin (not recorded which). The chain couples TRBV20-1 to TRBJ2-4; without DNA, the TCRdb call of TRBD2 cannot be checked. The CDR3 is CSARATSLNIQYF.